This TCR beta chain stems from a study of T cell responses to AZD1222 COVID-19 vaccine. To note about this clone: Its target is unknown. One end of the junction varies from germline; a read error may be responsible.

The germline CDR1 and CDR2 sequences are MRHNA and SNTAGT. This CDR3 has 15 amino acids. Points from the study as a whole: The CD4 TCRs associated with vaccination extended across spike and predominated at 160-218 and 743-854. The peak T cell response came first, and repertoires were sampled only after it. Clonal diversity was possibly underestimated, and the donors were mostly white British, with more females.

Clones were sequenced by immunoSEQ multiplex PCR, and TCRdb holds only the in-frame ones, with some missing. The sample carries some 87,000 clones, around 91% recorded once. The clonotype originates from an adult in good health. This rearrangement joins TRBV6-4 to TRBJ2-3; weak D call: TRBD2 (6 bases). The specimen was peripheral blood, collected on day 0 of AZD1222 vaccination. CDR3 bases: TGTGCCAGCAGTGACTCGCGGGGAGGCACAGATATGCAGTATTTT. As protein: CASSDSRGGTDMQYF.